Here is one T cell receptor (beta chain) with its context. Its specificity is unknown. These data come from a study of cytomegalovirus exposure and HLA in healthy donors. General study results and limits: A later analysis linked a missense variant in DCLRE1C to the trimming of TCR beta V and J genes.

The PCR was carried out with 60 Vbeta primers and 13 Jbeta primers. Sequenced by immunoSEQ multiplex PCR; TCRdb stores in-frame clones only, minus some. The table shows 120,000 or so clones, with about 83% occurring only once. The germline CDR1 and CDR2 sequences are MDHEN and SYDVKM. Between the trimmed V and J ends, which lost 6 bases and 2 bases, there was a span of 17 bases. This CDR3 has 16 residues. Sequenced sample: PBMCs. The chain has TRBV28 and TRBJ1-5; weak D call: TRBD1 (5 bases). This clonotype originated in a woman between 40 and 55 years old in good health and CMV-seropositive. CDR3 sequence (DNA): TGTGCCAGCAGCGCCGGGACTCATTTCGGCAATCAGCCCCAGCATTTT. Residues: CASSAGTHFGNQPQHF. The variable domain in full, completed from reference TRBV28 and TRBJ1-5, reads DVKVTQSSRYLVKRTGEKVFLECVQDMDHENMFWYRQDPGLGLRLIYFSYDVKMKEKGDIPEGYSVSREKKERFSLILESASTNQTSMYLCASSAGTHFGNQPQHFGDGTRLSIL.